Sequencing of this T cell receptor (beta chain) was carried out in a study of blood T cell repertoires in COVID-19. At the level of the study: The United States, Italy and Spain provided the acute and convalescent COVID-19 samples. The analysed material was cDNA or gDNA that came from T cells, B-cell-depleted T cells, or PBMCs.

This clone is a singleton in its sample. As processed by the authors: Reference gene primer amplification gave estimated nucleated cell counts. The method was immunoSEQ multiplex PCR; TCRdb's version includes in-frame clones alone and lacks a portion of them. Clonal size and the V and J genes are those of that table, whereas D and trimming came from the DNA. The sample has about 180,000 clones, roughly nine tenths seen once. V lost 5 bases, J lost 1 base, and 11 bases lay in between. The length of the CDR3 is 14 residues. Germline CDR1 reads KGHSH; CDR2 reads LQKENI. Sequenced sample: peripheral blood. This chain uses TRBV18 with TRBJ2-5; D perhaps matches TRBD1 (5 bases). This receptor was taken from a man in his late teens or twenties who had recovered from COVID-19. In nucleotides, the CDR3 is TGTGCCAGCTCAGGCAGTAGGGGCCAAGAGACCCAGTACTTC. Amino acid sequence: CASSGSRGQETQYF.